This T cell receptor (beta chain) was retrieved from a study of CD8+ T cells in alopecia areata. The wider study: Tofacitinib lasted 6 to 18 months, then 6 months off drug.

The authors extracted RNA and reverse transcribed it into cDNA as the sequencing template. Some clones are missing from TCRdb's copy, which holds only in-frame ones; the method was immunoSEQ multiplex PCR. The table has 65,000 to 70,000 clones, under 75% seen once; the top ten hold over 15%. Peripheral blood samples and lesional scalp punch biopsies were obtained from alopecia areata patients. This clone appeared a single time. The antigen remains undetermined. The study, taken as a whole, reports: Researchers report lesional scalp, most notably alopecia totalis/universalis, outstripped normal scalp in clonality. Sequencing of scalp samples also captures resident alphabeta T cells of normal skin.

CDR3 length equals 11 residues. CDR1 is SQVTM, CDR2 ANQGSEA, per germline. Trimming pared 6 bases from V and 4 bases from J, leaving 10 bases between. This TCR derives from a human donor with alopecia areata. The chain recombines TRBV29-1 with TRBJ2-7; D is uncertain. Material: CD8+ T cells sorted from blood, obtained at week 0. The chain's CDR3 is CSVTFLYEQYF. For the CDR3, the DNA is TGCAGCGTCACATTTTTGTACGAGCAGTACTTC.